This T cell receptor (beta chain) comes out of a study of Ad26.COV2.S vaccination and SARS-CoV-2 variants. Study-level points and caveats: An underestimation of total T cell responses may have resulted from the TCR breadth and depth analyses. For non-spike TCRs, breadth in vaccine recipients resembled that in placebo recipients.

Assay: immunoSEQ multiplex PCR; the TCRdb copy retains only in-frame clones and omits some. Found here are around 140,000 clones, approximately 90% of them singletons; the top ten hold approximately 5.1%. This clone was detected a few times. Its target is unknown. CDR1 is MRHNA and CDR2 is SNTAGT in the germline V gene. V gave up 7 bases and J gave up 0 bases, with 18 bases separating them. The CDR3 length is 17 residues. Sequencing used peripheral blood, obtained after recovery from COVID-19. The V and J genes are TRBV6-4 and TRBJ1-4; D not certain. This sequence was found in a human donor who had recovered from COVID-19. As DNA, the CDR3 is TGTGCCAGCATCGAGGACCGTCCGAGATCAACTAATGAAAAACTGTTTTTT. As protein: CASIEDRPRSTNEKLFF.